This TCR beta chain is from a study of CD8 T cells in Susac syndrome. Broader study findings: The study recognized that the number of individuals in its TCR sequencing and HLA analysis was relatively small.

RNA, at about 0.45 to 1 ug, was reverse transcribed with random hexamers. The method of amplification for TCR beta CDR3 was immunoSEQ multiplex PCR, covering 54 Vbeta and 13 Jbeta. One entry per CDR3 protein, called by TCRdb with MiXCR from the immunoSEQ multiplex PCR reads. Among around 200,000 distinct CDR3 sequences, about 90% were seen once, and the ten largest hold 0.1% to 0.15%. Sequencing of TCR beta drew on CD8+ and CD4+ T cells from blood. Concerning this clonotype: Its antigen is unidentified.

The TCR sequence derives from a human donor with multiple sclerosis. Sequenced input: CD8+ T cells from PBMCs.

The CDR3 reads CASSYGVRDAPPNYGYTF. The CDR3 DNA reads as TGTGCCAGCAGTTACGGAGTGAGGGACGCCCCCCCTAACTATGGCTACACCTTC. This chain connects TRBV6-2 or TRBV6-3 to TRBJ1-2; D perhaps matches TRBD1 (5 bases). The CDR3 totals 18 residues. V was clipped by 2 bases and J by 0 bases, with 19 bases between them. Germline V CDR1 and CDR2: MNHEY, SVGEGT.